A selection of T cell receptor beta chains follows, all from one sample in a study of T cells after yellow fever vaccination. In TCRdb, the 5' RACE reads were re-called with MiXCR into one record per CDR3 protein. The data contain about 300,000 distinct CDR3 sequences, around 9.3% of them singletons. The sequences come from CD4+ T cells sorted from PBMCs, collected 5 days after the yellow fever booster vaccination. The receptor source for this set is a man younger than 30 who received the YFV17D yellow fever vaccine. CDR3s leave out the opening cysteine and the closing phenylalanine or tryptophan.

TRBV5-6	TRBJ1-3	ASSSVGARGNTIY
TRBV4-1	TRBJ2-4	ASSQDRIRLAGPLLAKNIQY
TRBV5-4	TRBJ2-1	ASKRWDRGNEQF
TRBV20-1	TRBJ2-3	SASWGTDTQY
TRBV18	TRBJ1-5	ASSTARAEDQPQH
TRBV25-1	TRBJ2-2	ASSLGTENTGELF
TRBV6-2/TRBV6-3	TRBJ2-7	ASSKDRAYEQY
TRBV4-2	TRBJ1-1	ASSHRGPTEAF
TRBV7-2	TRBJ2-3	VSSPSGSTDTQY
TRBV14	TRBJ2-1	ASSSWREALYNEQF
TRBV7-2	TRBJ2-3	ASSSRTSGGTDTQY
TRBV5-1	TRBJ2-1	ASRGREYNEQF
TRBV7-8	TRBJ2-3	ASSLSGHGDTQY